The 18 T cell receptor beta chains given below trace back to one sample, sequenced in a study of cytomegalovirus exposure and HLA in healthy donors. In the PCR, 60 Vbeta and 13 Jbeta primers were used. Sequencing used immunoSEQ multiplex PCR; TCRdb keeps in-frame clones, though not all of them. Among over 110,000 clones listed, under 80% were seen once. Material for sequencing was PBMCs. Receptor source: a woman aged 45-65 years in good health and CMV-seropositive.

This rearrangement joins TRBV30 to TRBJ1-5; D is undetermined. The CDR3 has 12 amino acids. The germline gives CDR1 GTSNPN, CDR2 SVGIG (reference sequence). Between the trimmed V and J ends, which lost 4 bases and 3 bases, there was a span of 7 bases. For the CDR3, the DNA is TGTGCCTGGACCCAGTACAATCAGCCCCAGCATTTT. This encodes CAWTQYNQPQHF.

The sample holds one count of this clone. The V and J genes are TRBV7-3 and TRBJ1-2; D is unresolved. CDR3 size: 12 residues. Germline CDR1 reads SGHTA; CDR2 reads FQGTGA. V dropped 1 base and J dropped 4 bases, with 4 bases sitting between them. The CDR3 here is CASSLNSYGYTF. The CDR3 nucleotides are TGTGCCAGCAGCTTAAACAGCTATGGCTACACCTTC.

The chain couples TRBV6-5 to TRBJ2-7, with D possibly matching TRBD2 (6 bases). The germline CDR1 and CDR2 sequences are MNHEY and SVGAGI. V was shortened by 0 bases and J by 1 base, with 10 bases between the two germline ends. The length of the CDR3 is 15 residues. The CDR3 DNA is TGTGCCAGCAGTTACTCCGAGGCGGGGTCCTACGAGCAGTACTTC. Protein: CASSYSEAGSYEQYF.

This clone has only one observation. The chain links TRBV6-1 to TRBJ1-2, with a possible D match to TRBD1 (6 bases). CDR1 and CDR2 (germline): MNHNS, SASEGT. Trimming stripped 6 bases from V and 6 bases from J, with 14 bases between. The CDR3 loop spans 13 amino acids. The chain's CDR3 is CASSNPNRDGYTF. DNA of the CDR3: TGTGCCAGCAGCAACCCCAACAGGGATGGCTACACCTTC.

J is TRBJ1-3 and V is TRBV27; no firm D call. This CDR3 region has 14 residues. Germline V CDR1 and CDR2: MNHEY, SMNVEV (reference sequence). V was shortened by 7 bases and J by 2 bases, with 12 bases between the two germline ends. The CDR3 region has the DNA TGTGCCAGCAATACTAGGGAGGCTGGAAACACCATATATTTT. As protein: CASNTREAGNTIYF.

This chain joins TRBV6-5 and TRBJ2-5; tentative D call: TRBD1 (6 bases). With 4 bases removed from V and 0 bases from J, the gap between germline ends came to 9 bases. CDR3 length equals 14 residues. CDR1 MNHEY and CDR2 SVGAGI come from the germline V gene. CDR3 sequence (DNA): TGTGCCAGCAGTTGGGGGACACACCAAGAGACCCAGTACTTC. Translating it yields CASSWGTHQETQYF.

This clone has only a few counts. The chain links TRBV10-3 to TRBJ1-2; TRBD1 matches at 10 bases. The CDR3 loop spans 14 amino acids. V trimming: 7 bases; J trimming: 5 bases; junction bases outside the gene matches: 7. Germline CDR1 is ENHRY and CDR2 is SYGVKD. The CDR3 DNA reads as TGTGCCATCAAATTAGGACAGGGGGGGTATGGCTACACCTTC. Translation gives CAIKLGQGGYGYTF.

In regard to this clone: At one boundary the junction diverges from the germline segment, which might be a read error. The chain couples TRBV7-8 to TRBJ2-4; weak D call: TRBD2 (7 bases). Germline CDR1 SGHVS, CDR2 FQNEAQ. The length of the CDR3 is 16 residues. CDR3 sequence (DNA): TGTGCCAGCAGCTTATGGGAGGGGGGATACAAAAACAGTCAGTACTTC. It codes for CASSLWEGGYKNSQYF. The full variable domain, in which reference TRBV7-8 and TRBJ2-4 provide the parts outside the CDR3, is GAGVSQSPRYKVAKRGQDVALRCDPISGHVSLFWYQQALGQGPEFLTYFQNEAQLDKSGLPSDRFFAERPEGSVSTLKIQRTQQEDSAVYLCASSLWEGGYKNSQYFGAGTRLSVL.

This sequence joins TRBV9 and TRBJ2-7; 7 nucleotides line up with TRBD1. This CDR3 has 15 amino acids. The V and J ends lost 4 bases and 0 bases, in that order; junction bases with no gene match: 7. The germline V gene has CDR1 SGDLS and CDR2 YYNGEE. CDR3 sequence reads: CASSLARDSSYEQYF. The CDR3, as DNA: TGTGCCAGCAGCTTAGCAAGGGACAGCTCCTACGAGCAGTACTTC.

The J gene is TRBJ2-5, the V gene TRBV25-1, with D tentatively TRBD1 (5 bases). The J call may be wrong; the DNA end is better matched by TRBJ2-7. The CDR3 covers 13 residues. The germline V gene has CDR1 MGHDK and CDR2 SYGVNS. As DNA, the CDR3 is TGTGCCAGCAGTGAAGACAGTTCCTACGAGCAGTACTTC. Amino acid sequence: CASSEDSSYEQYF.

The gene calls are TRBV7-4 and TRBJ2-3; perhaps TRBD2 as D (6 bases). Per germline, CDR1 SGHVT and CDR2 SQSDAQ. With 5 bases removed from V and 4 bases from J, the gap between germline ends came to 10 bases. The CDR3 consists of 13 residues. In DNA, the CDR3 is TGTGCCAGCAGCCCCCCGGGGGCAGATACGCAGTATTTT. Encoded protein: CASSPPGADTQYF.

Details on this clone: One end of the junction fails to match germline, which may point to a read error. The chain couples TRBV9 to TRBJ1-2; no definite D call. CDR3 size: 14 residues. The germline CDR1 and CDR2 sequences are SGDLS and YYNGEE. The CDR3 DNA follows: TGTGCCAGCAGCCCGAGCGGCATTAACTATGGCTGCACCTTC. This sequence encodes CASSPSGINYGCTF.

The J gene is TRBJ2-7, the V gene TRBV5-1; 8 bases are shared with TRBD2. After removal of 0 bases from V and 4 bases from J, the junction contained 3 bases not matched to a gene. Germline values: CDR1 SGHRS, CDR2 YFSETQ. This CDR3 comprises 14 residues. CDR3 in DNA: TGCGCCAGCAGCTTGGGACTAGCGAGTTACGAGCAGTACTTC. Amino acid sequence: CASSLGLASYEQYF.

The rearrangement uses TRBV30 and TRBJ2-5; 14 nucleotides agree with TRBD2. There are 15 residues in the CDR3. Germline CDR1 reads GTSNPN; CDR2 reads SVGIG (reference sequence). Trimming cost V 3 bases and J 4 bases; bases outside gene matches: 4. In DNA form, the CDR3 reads TGTGCCTGGAGGCCCGGGACTAGCGGGGGAGAGACCCAGTACTTC. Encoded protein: CAWRPGTSGGETQYF. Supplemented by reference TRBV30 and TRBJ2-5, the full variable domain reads SQTIHQWPATLVQPVGSPLSLECTVEGTSNPNLYWYRQAAGRGLQLLFYSVGIGQISSEVPQNLSASRPQDRQFILSSKKLLLSDSGFYLCAWRPGTSGGETQYFGPGTRLLVL.

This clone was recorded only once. In nucleotides, the CDR3 is TGTGCCAGCAGCGTACGGGGTGATCTGAACACCGGGGAGCTGTTTTTT. Protein: CASSVRGDLNTGELFF. This rearrangement joins TRBV9 to TRBJ2-2; maybe TRBD2 (5 bases). The CDR3 sequence is 16 residues long. In germline, CDR1 is SGDLS, CDR2 YYNGEE. The ends were cut back, 1 base at V and 1 base at J, with 11 bases in the middle.

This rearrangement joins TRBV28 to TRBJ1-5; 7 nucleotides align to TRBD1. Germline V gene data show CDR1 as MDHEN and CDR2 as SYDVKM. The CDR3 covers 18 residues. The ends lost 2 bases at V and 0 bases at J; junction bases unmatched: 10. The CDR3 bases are TGTGCCAGCAGTTTAATTAGATCGGGACAGTATAGCAATCAGCCCCAGCATTTT. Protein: CASSLIRSGQYSNQPQHF.

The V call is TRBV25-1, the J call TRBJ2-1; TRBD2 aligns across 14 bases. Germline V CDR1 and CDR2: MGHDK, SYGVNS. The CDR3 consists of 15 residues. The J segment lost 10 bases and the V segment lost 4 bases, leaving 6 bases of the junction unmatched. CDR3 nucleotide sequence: TGTGCCAGCAGTGCCCGACTAGCGGGGGGGGAGGAGCAGTTCTTC. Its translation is CASSARLAGGEEQFF.

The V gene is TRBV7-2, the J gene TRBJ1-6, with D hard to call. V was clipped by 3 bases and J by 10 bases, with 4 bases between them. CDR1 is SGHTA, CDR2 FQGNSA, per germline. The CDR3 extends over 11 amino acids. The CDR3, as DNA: TGTGCCAGCAGCTTCGGGTCACCCCTCCACTTT. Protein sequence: CASSFGSPLHF.